What follows is one TCR beta chain and its context. Its antigen is still unknown. The study enrolled healthy HIV-negative adults without recent acute infections or vaccinations as donors. The record originates from a study of shared clonotypes between healthy human individuals. About the research overall: Each donor contributed plates that comprised three CD4 naive, three CD4 memory, two CD8 naive and one CD8 memory. Points from the study as a whole: Incomplete sequencing of sorted subsets was indicated by rarefaction despite large depth.

CDR1 and CDR2 from the germline V gene are LGHNA and YSLEER. This CDR3 has 14 residues. Trimming took 7 bases from V and 2 from J, leaving 11 bases between them. Profiled with immunoSEQ multiplex PCR; TCRdb holds only in-frame clones, not every one. This sample has 2 million to 2.5 million clones, with just under 95% found just once. The receptor was derived from a young man in good health. Some clones in this sample may be carry-over from other donors' samples. V and J are TRBV4-3 and TRBJ2-2; unclear D gene. The specimen was naive CD4+ T cells from PBMCs. Specified subset: CD45RA+ positively selected. The CDR3 DNA reads TGCGCCAGCACAGGTGTGAGAAACACCGGGGAGCTGTTTTTT. Its protein product is CASTGVRNTGELFF.